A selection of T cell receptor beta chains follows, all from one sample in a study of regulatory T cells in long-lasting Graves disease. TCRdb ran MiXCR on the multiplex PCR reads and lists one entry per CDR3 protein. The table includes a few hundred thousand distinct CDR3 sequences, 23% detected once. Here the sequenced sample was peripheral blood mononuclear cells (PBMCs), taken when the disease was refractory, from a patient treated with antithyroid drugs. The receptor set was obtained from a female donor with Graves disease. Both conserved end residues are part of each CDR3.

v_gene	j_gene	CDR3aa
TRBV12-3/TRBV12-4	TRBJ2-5	CASSQDRKETQYF
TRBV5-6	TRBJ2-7	CASSPGGRITYEQYF
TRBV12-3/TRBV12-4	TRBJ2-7	CASRERQGPEQYF
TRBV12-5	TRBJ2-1	CASGLGMNEQFF
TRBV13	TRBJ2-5	CASSPTSGTLETQYF
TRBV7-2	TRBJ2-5	CASSAPPAQETQYF
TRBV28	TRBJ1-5	CASSSWGDRVQPQHF
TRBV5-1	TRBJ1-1	CATCAGTGNTEAFF
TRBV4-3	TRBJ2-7	CASSQDSRGWEQYF
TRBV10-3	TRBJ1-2	CAISESDSQYGYTF
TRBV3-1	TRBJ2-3	CASSQIAGGPDTQYF
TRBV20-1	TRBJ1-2	CSARDRAEGNYGYTF
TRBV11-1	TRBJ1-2	CASSSGTRGYTF
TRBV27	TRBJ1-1	CASTGGTGGGRMNTEAFF
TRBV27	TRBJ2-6	CASSLYSAAANVLTF
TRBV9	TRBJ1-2	CASSATGAYGYTF
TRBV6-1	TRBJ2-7	CASSHGREQYF
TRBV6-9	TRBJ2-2	CASSYTGLNTGELFF
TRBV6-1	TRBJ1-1	CASSDRDRDTEAFF
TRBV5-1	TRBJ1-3	CASSPFTGGDGNTIYF
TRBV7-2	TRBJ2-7	CASSLAGGGSYEQYF
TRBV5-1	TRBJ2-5	CASSLALGQGVKETQYF
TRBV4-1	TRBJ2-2	CASSQGDLDTGELFF
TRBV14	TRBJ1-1	CASSPGVSEAFF
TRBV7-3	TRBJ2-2	CASSLDPGRQAGELFF
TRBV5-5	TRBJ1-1	CASSLQANTEAFF
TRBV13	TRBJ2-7	CASSSHIRNSDRSVEQYF
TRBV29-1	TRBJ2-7	CSGRRGYEQYF
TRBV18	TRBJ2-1	CASSPGTNNEQFF
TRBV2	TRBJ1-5	CASSVGAGNQPQHF
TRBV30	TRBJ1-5	CAWSLTGRNQPQHF
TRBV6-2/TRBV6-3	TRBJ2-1	CASSYSTSPFISSYNEQFF
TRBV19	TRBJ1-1	CASGAANTEAFF
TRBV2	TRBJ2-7	CASSDNEQYF
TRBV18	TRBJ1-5	CASSPPQQGLGLPQHF
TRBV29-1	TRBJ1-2	CSVEGGFYGYTF
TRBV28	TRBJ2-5	CASRPSPGQTYQETQYF
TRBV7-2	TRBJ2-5	CASSRGRGETQYF
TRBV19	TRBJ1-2	CATRREQGAGYTF